Below, 5 T cell receptor beta chains from the same sample are listed, as sequenced in a study of glioma-infiltrating T cells after dendritic cell vaccination. TCRdb's copy holds only in-frame clones and misses some; the assay was immunoSEQ multiplex PCR. This table holds around 73,000 clones, approximately 80% found once. Source: blood, taken before dendritic cell vaccination. All receptors come from a human donor with glioblastoma.

The rearrangement uses TRBV4-1 and TRBJ2-5; 9 nucleotides agree with TRBD1. The germline CDR1 and CDR2 sequences are MGHRA and YSYEKL. The CDR3 spans 16 residues. Trimming removed 5 bases from V and 5 bases from J; junction bases left unmatched: 12. CDR3 nucleotides: TGCGCCAGCAGCGCACCGGGGACAGGGCTACCGGAGACCCAGTACTTC. Amino acids: CASSAPGTGLPETQYF.

The chain employs TRBV7-9 and TRBJ1-1, with no clear D. The V end lost 1 base, the J end lost 6 bases, and 6 bases lay between the germline ends. The length of the CDR3 is 12 residues. CDR1 and CDR2 (germline): SEHNR, FQNEAQ (reference sequence). The CDR3 reads CASSLGPSEAFF. For the CDR3, the DNA is TGTGCCAGCAGCTTAGGTCCTTCTGAAGCTTTCTTT. The variable domain in full, with the rest retrieved from reference TRBV7-9 and TRBJ1-1, is DTGVSQNPRHKITKRGQNVTFRCDPISEHNRLYWYRQTLGQGPEFLTYFQNEAQLEKSRLLSDRFSAERPKGSFSTLEIQRTEQGDSAMYLCASSLGPSEAFFGQGTRLTVV.

This chain connects TRBV19 to TRBJ2-2; 7 nucleotides align to TRBD1. The CDR3 length is 15 residues. Germline V gene sequence: CDR1 LNHDA, CDR2 SQIVND (reference sequence). The ends lost 4 bases at V and 1 base at J; junction bases unmatched: 3. CDR3 loop: CASSTDRVNTGELFF. As DNA, the CDR3 is TGTGCCAGTAGTACCGACAGGGTGAACACCGGGGAGCTGTTTTTT.

This clone was seen only once. The chain carries TRBV5-6 and TRBJ2-2; TRBD1 is a possible D gene (5 bases). This CDR3 spans 15 amino acids. Germline loops: CDR1 SGHDT, CDR2 YYEEEE. The V end was cut by 5 bases, the J end by 3 bases, with 14 bases between. The CDR3 is CASSPDSRYTGELFF. CDR3 DNA sequence: TGTGCCAGCAGTCCAGACAGCCGCTACACCGGGGAGCTGTTTTTT.

The rearrangement links TRBV5-1 to TRBJ1-1; D is uncertain. CDR1 and CDR2 from the germline V gene are SGHRS and YFSETQ. This CDR3 is built from 16 residues. The germline V and J ends were trimmed by 0 bases and 6 bases, with 18 bases remaining between them. The CDR3 region has the DNA TGCGCCAGCAGCTTGGGGTACAGCCGCGGGGTGTCTGAAGCTTTCTTT. This encodes CASSLGYSRGVSEAFF.